The 19 T cell receptor beta chains reported below all come from one sample, sequenced in a study of blood T cell repertoires in COVID-19. Profiling relied on immunoSEQ multiplex PCR, and the TCRdb table lists in-frame clones only, not all of them. The top ten clones hold approximately 27% of a sample with approximately 50,000 clones, roughly four fifths of them seen once. Input material: peripheral blood. The receptors originated from a woman older than 75 with COVID-19, enrolled during active disease.

The V gene is TRBV15, the J gene TRBJ2-2; D not resolved. V lost 0 bases and J lost 6, with 11 bases in between. Germline V gene sequence: CDR1 LNHNV, CDR2 YYDKDF (reference sequence). The CDR3 sequence is 15 residues long. The chain's CDR3 is CATSRDLPGPGELFF. CDR3 nucleotide sequence: TGTGCCACCAGCAGAGATCTTCCGGGTCCCGGGGAGCTGTTTTTT.

The rearrangement joins TRBV5-1 to TRBJ2-1; the match to TRBD2 covers 8 bases. The V segment lost 0 bases and the J segment 8 bases; nucleotides outside the gene matches: 7. CDR1 is SGHRS and CDR2 is YFSETQ in the germline V gene. The CDR3 length is 15 residues. The DNA for the CDR3 is TGCGCCAGCAGCTTGGTGTCTAGCGGGTCCGATGAGCAGTTCTTC. Its protein product is CASSLVSSGSDEQFF.

J is TRBJ2-1 and V is TRBV7-8; weak D call: TRBD1 (5 bases). V dropped 5 bases and J dropped 0 bases, with 14 bases sitting between them. The germline V gene encodes CDR1 SGHVS and CDR2 FQNEAQ. The CDR3 contains 16 residues. CDR3 region: CASSRLDMSSYNEQFF. In nucleotides, the CDR3 is TGTGCCAGCAGCCGGTTGGACATGAGCTCCTACAATGAGCAGTTCTTC.

This chain uses TRBV3-1 (or the pseudogene TRBV3-2) with TRBJ1-2; 7 bases match TRBD1. The CDR3 has 12 residues. The V gene's germline CDR1 is LGHDT and CDR2 YNNKEL (reference sequence). The trim removed 3 bases at V and 7 bases at J, leaving 2 bases unmatched. The CDR3 DNA sequence: TGTGCCAGCAGCCAGACAGGGTCTGGCTACACCTTC. It is translated as CASSQTGSGYTF.

J is TRBJ1-4 and V is TRBV9, with a possible D match to TRBD1 (6 bases). The V gene's germline CDR1 is SGDLS and CDR2 YYNGEE. There are 15 residues in the CDR3. The germline V and J ends were trimmed by 3 bases and 4 bases, with 13 bases remaining between them. CDR3 sequence (DNA): TGTGCCAGCAGCGCCCGGGACATGGGTAATGAAAAACTGTTTTTT. It codes for CASSARDMGNEKLFF.

This clone was observed a single time. The chain carries TRBV6-5 and TRBJ1-2; possibly TRBD1 for D (6 bases). Between the trimmed V and J ends, which lost 6 bases and 4 bases, there was a span of 15 bases. Germline assignment: CDR1 MNHEY and CDR2 SVGAGI. The CDR3 totals 14 residues. CDR3 nucleotides: TGTGCCAGCAGCTACCGCAGGGGCGGCTATGGCTACACCTTC. It translates to CASSYRRGGYGYTF.

The CDR3 is CASSLSGPYNEQFF. As DNA, the CDR3 is TGTGCCAGCAGCCTTAGCGGACCTTACAATGAGCAGTTCTTC. The chain recombines TRBV3-1 (or the pseudogene TRBV3-2) with TRBJ2-1, with D perhaps matching TRBD2 (6 bases). The CDR3 length is 14 residues. Deletions cut 4 bases from V and 4 bases from J, with 11 bases between. Germline V gene sequence: CDR1 LGHDT, CDR2 YNNKEL (reference sequence).

The V gene is TRBV4-1, the J gene TRBJ2-1; the match to TRBD2 covers 7 bases. V was pared by 4 bases and J by 5 bases, with 11 bases of the junction left unmatched. Germline V gene sequence: CDR1 MGHRA, CDR2 YSYEKL. The CDR3 is 16 amino acids. CDR3 sequence (DNA): TGCGCCAGCAGCCGCTTGCCTAGCGGCGTGGACAATGAGCAGTTCTTC. It is translated as CASSRLPSGVDNEQFF.

This chain connects TRBV18 to TRBJ1-1; 8 bases align to TRBD1. The CDR3 is 16 residues long. Trimming at V came to 1 base and at J to 2 bases, leaving 6 bases not matched to a gene. Per the germline V gene, CDR1 is KGHSH and CDR2 is LQKENI. Here the CDR3 DNA reads TGTGCCAGCTCACCACTAGGACAGGGCCCAAACACTGAAGCTTTCTTT. This sequence encodes CASSPLGQGPNTEAFF. Using reference TRBV18 and TRBJ1-1 for the parts outside the CDR3, the full variable domain is NAGVMQNPRHLVRRRGQEARLRCSPMKGHSHVYWYRQLPEEGLKFMVYLQKENIIDESGMPKERFSAEFPKEGPSILRIQQVVRGDSAAYFCASSPLGQGPNTEAFFGQGTRLTVV.

This chain uses TRBV19 with TRBJ2-5, with D maybe TRBD1 (5 bases). Trimming shortened V by 3 bases and J by 4 bases, and 9 bases separated the two germline ends. CDR1 is LNHDA and CDR2 is SQIVND in the germline V gene (reference sequence). CDR3 length: 13 residues. The CDR3 here is CASSMGLPETQYF. The CDR3, as DNA: TGTGCCAGTAGTATGGGGCTACCAGAGACCCAGTACTTC. Together with reference TRBV19 and TRBJ2-5, the CDR3 gives the full variable domain: DGGITQSPKYLFRKEGQNVTLSCEQNLNHDAMYWYRQDPGQGLRLIYYSQIVNDFQKGDIAEGYSVSREKKESFPLTVTSAQKNPTAFYLCASSMGLPETQYFGPGTRLLVL.

V is TRBV7-9 and J is TRBJ2-2; D is ambiguous. V was pared by 1 base and J by 1 base, with 4 bases between. Germline CDR1 SEHNR, CDR2 FQNEAQ (reference sequence). This CDR3 has 14 amino acids. The CDR3 region is CASSLVQNTGELFF. As DNA, the CDR3 is TGTGCCAGCAGCTTAGTTCAGAACACCGGGGAGCTGTTTTTT.

The rearrangement uses TRBV10-3 and TRBJ1-6; 7 positions match TRBD1. The CDR3 runs 14 residues. The germline V gene encodes CDR1 ENHRY and CDR2 SYGVKD. J lost 6 bases, V lost 2 bases, and 1 base had no gene match. DNA for the CDR3: TGTGCCATCAGTGAGGGGGACAGTAATTCACCCCTCCACTTT. This codes for CAISEGDSNSPLHF.

This sequence joins TRBV5-1 and TRBJ2-3, with D perhaps matching TRBD2 (5 bases). Germline V lookup: CDR1 SGHRS, CDR2 YFSETQ. V gave up 0 bases and J gave up 0 bases, with 11 bases separating them. CDR3 length: 16 amino acids. CDR3 sequence: CASSLEVRGSTDTQYF. For the CDR3, the DNA is TGCGCCAGCAGCTTGGAAGTTCGGGGTAGCACAGATACGCAGTATTTT.

The chain employs TRBV7-2 and TRBJ2-7; 12 positions agree with TRBD1. This CDR3 region has 14 residues. V lost 4 bases and J lost 4; bases outside the gene matches: 2. Germline assignment: CDR1 SGHTA and CDR2 FQGNSA. Here the CDR3 reads CASSWGQGAYEQYF. CDR3 bases: TGTGCCAGCAGCTGGGGACAGGGGGCATACGAGCAGTACTTC.

The rearrangement links TRBV29-1 to TRBJ2-6, with no clear D. The CDR3 spans 15 residues. Germline CDR1 reads SQVTM; CDR2 reads ANQGSEA. The V and J ends lost 1 base and 2 bases respectively, with 9 bases between them. DNA for the CDR3: TGCAGCGTTGAAGCATCCCAGACTGGGGCCAACGTCCTGACTTTC. This encodes CSVEASQTGANVLTF. Combining the CDR3 with reference TRBV29-1 and TRBJ2-6 gives the whole variable domain SAVISQKPSRDICQRGTSLTIQCQVDSQVTMMFWYRQQPGQSLTLIATANQGSEATYESGFVIDKFPISRPNLTFSTLTVSNMSPEDSSIYLCSVEASQTGANVLTFGAGSRLTVL.

This CDR3 reads CASSYRGRGTDTQYF. The CDR3 nucleotides read TGTGCCAGCAGTTACCGGGGGAGGGGAACAGATACGCAGTATTTT. The chain uses TRBV6-5 and TRBJ2-3, with 7 bases matching TRBD2. Trimming at V came to 2 bases and at J to 3 bases, leaving 5 bases not matched to a gene. Germline values: CDR1 MNHEY, CDR2 SVGAGI. The CDR3 totals 15 residues.

Only a few counts were recorded for this clone. The sample carries other DNA sequences with the same CDR3. The chain uses TRBV3-1 (or the pseudogene TRBV3-2) and TRBJ1-6; 8 bases line up with TRBD1. From germline, CDR1 is LGHDT and CDR2 YNNKEL (reference sequence). The CDR3 loop spans 14 amino acids. The V and J ends lost 3 bases and 7 bases, in that order; junction bases with no gene match: 2. CDR3 loop: CASSHGQGNSPLHF. The CDR3 nucleotides read TGTGCCAGCAGCCACGGACAGGGAAATTCACCCCTCCACTTT.

This CDR3 is CASSQVNTGANGELFF. The CDR3 DNA is TGCGCCAGCAGCCAAGTAAACACAGGGGCTAACGGGGAGCTGTTTTTT. The rearrangement links TRBV4-1 to TRBJ2-2, with 7 bases lining up with TRBD1. The V and J ends lost 1 base and 7 bases, in that order; junction bases with no gene match: 9. Germline V gene data show CDR1 as MGHRA and CDR2 as YSYEKL. The CDR3 runs to 16 residues.

The chain recombines TRBV30 with TRBJ1-3; D call uncertain. The ends were cut back, 0 bases at V and 3 bases at J, with 9 bases in the middle. Germline V lookup: CDR1 GTSNPN, CDR2 SVGIG (reference sequence). There are 14 residues in the CDR3. The CDR3 DNA is TGTGCCTGGAGTGTAGAGGGAAGTGGAAACACCATATATTTT. Translated, it gives CAWSVEGSGNTIYF.